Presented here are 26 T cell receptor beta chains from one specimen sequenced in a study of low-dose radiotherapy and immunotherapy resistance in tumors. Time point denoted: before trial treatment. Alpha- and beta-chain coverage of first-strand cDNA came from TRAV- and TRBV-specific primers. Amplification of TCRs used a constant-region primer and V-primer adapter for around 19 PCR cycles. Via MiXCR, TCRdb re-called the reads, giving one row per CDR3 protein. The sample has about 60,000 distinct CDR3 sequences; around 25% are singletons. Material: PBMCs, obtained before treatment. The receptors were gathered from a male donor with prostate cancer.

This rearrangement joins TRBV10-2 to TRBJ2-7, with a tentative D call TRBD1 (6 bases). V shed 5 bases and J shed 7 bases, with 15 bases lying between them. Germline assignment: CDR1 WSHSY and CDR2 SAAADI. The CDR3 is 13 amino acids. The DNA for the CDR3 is TGCGCCAGCAGTATTAACAGGGTAGGTGAGCAGTACTTC. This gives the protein CASSINRVGEQYF.

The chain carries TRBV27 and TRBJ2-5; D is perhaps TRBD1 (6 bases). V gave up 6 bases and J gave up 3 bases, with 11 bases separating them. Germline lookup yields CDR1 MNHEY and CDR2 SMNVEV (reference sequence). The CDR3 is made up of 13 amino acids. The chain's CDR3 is CASREQGEETQYF. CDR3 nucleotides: TGTGCCAGCAGGGAACAGGGAGAAGAGACCCAGTACTTC.

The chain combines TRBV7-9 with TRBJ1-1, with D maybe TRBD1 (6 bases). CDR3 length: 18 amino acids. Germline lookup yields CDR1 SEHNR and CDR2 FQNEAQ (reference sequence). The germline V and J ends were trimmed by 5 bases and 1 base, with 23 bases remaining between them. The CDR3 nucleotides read TGTGCCAGCAGCACTGTCCCGGGACATAGTCCTGCGAACACTGAAGCTTTCTTT. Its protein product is CASSTVPGHSPANTEAFF.

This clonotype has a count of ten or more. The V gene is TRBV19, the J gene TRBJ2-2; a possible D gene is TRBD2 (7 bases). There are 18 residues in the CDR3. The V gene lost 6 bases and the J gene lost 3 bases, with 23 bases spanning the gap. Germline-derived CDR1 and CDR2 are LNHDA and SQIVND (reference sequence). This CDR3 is CASRMDGGTKFYTGELFF. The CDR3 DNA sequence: TGTGCCAGTAGGATGGACGGGGGGACAAAGTTTTACACCGGGGAGCTGTTTTTT.

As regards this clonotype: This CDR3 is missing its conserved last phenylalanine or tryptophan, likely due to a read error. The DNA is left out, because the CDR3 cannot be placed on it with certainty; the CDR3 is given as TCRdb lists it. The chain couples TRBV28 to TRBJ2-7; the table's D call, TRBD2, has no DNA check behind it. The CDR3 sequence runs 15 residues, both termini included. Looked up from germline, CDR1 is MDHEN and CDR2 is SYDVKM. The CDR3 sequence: CASSRATGYSYEKYC.

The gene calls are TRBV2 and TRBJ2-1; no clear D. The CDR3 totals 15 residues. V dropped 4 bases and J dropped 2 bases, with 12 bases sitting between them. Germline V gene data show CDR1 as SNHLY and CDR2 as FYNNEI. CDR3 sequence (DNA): TGTGCCAGCAGTGGGGTTACGAGACCCTACAATGAGCAGTTCTTC. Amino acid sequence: CASSGVTRPYNEQFF.

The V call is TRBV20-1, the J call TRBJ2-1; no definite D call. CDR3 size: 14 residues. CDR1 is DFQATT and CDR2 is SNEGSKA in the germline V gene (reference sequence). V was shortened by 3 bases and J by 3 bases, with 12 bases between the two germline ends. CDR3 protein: CSASPPASYNEQFF. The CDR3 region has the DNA TGCAGTGCTAGCCCCCCAGCTAGCTACAATGAGCAGTTCTTC.

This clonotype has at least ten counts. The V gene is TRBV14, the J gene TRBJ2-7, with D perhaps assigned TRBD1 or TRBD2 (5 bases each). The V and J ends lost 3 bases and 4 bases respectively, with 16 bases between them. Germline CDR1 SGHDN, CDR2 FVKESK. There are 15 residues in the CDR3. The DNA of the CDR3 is TGTGCCAGCAGCCATATAGAAACGGGGCCTTACGAGCAGTACTTC. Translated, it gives CASSHIETGPYEQYF.

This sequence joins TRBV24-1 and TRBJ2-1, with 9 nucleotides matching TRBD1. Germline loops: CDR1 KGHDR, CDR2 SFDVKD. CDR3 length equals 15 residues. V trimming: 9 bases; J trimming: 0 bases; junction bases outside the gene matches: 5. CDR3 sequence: CATGDRGSSYNEQFF. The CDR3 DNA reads TGTGCCACCGGAGACAGGGGGAGCTCCTACAATGAGCAGTTCTTC.

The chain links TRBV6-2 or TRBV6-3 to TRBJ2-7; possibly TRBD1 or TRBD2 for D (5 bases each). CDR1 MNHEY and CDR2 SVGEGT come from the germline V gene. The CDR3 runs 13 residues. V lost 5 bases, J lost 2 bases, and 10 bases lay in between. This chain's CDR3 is CASSARGPYEQYF. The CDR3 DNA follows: TGTGCCAGCAGTGCCCGGGGACCCTACGAGCAGTACTTC.

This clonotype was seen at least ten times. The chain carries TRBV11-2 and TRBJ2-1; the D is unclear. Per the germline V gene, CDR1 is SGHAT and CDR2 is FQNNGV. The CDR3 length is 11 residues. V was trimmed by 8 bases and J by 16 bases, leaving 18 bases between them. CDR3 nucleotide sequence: TGTGCCAGCTCCCAGGCAGTTGGCATCTTCTTC. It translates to CASSQAVGIFF.

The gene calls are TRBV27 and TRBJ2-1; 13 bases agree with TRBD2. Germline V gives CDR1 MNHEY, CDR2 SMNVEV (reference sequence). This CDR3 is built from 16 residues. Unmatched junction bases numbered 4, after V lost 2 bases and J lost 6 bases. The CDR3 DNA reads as TGTGCCAGCAGTTTACGGACTAGCGGGAGTCGCAATGAGCAGTTCTTC. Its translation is CASSLRTSGSRNEQFF.

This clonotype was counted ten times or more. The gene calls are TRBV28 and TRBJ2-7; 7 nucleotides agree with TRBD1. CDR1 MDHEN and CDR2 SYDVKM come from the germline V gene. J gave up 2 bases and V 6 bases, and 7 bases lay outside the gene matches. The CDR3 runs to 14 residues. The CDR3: CASRIPGQTYEQYF. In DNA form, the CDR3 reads TGTGCCAGCAGGATCCCGGGACAGACCTACGAGCAGTACTTC.

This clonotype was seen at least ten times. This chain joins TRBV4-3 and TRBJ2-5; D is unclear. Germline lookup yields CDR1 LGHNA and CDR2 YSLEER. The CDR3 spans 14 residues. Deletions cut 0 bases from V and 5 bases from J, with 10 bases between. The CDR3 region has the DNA TGCGCCAGCAGCCAAGATGATCAGGTGGAGACCCAGTACTTC. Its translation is CASSQDDQVETQYF.

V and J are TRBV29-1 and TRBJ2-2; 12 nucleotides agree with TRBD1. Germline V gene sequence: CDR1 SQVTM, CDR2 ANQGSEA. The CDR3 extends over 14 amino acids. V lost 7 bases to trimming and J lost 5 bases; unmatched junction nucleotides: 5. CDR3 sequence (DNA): TGCAGCGCGGGACAGGGGGCCTGGACCGGGGAGCTGTTTTTT. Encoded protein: CSAGQGAWTGELFF.

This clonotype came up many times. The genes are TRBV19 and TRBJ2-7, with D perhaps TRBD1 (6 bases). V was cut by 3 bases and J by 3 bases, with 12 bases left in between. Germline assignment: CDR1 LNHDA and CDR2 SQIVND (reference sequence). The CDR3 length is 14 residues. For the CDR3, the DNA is TGTGCCAGTAGTATCGGCAGGGGATACTACGAGCAGTACTTC. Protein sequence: CASSIGRGYYEQYF.

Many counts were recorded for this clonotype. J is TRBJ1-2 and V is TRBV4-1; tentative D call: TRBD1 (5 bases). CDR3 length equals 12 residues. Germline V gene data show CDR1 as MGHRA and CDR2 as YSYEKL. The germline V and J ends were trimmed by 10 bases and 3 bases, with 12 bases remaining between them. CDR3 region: CATKGTDYGYTF. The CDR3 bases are TGCGCCACTAAGGGGACGGACTATGGCTACACCTTC.

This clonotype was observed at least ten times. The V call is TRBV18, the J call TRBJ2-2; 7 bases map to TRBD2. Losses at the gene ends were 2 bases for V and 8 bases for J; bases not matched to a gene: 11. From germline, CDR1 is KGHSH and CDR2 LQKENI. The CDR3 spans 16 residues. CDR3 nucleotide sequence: TGTGCCAGCTCACCAACGGGTGTGCGGGAGCCAGGGGAGCTGTTTTTT. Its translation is CASSPTGVREPGELFF. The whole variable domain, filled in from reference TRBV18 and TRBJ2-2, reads NAGVMQNPRHLVRRRGQEARLRCSPMKGHSHVYWYRQLPEEGLKFMVYLQKENIIDESGMPKERFSAEFPKEGPSILRIQQVVRGDSAAYFCASSPTGVREPGELFFGEGSRLTVL.

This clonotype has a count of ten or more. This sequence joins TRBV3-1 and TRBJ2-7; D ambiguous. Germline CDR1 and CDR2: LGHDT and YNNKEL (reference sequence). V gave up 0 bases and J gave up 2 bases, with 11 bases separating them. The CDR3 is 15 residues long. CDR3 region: CASSQDRSPPYEQYF. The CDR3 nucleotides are TGTGCCAGCAGCCAAGATAGGAGCCCTCCCTACGAGCAGTACTTC.

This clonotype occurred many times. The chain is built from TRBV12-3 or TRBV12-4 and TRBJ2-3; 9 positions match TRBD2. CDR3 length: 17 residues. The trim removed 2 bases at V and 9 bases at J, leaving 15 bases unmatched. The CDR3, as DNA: TGTGCCAGCAGTTTAAATACTCGGGCGGGAGGGCCGGGAACGCAGTATTTT. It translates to CASSLNTRAGGPGTQYF.

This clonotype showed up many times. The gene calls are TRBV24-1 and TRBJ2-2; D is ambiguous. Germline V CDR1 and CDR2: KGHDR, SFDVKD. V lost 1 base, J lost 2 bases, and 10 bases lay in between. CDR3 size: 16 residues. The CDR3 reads CATSDFSVGNTGELFF. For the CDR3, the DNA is TGTGCCACCAGTGATTTCTCTGTGGGTAACACCGGGGAGCTGTTTTTT.

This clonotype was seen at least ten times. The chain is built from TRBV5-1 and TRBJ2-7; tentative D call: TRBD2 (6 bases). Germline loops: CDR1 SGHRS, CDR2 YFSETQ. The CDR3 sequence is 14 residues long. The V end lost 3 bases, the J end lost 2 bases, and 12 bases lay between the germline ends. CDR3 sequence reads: CASSSSSATYEQYF. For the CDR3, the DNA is TGCGCCAGCAGCTCATCTAGCGCGACCTACGAGCAGTACTTC. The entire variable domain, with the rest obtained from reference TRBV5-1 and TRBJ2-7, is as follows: KAGVTQTPRYLIKTRGQQVTLSCSPISGHRSVSWYQQTPGQGLQFLFEYFSETQRNKGNFPGRFSGRQFSNSRSEMNVSTLELGDSALYLCASSSSSATYEQYFGPGTRLTVT.

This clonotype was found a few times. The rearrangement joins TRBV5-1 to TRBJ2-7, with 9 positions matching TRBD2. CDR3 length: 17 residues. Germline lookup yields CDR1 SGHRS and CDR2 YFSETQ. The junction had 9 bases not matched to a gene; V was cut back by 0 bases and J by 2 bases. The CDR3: CASSLGASGAFTYEQYF. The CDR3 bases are TGCGCCAGCAGCTTGGGGGCTAGCGGGGCCTTTACCTACGAGCAGTACTTC.

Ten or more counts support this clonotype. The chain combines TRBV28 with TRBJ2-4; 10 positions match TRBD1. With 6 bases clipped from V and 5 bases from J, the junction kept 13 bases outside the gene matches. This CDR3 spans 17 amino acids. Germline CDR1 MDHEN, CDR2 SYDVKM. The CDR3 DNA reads TGTGCCAGCAGCCCGGGGACAGGGGAAGTCAAGGAAAACATTCAGTACTTC. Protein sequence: CASSPGTGEVKENIQYF.

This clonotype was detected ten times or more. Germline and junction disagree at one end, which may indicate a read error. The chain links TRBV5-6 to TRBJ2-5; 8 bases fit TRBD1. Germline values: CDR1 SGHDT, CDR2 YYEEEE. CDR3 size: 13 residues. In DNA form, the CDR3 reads TGTGCCAGCAGCAGGGACAGGCAAGGGACCCAGTACTTC. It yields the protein CASSRDRQGTQYF. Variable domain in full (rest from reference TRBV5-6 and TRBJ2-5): DAGVTQSPTHLIKTRGQQVTLRCSPKSGHDTVSWYQQALGQGPQFIFQYYEEEERQRGNFPDRFSGHQFPNYSSELNVNALLLGDSALYLCASSRDRQGTQYFGPGTRLLVL.

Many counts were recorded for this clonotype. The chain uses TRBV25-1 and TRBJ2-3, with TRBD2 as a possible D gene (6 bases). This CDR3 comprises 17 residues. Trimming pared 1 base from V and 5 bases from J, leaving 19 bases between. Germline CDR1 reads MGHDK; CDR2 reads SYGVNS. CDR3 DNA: TGTGCCAGCAGTGAATCTGCGGGAACGAGGGGAGGAGATACGCAGTATTTT. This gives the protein CASSESAGTRGGDTQYF.